Below are 32 T cell receptor beta chains sequenced from a single sample in a study of T cell changes during pregnancy in multiple sclerosis (dated by TCRdb to between 2018 and 2021). The protocol used for the library was the immunoSEQ multiplex PCR assay. TCRdb limited this immuneACCESS table to in-frame rearrangements with V and J called. A share of clones is missing; checked studies link under half to unresolved V genes, and the rest is unexplained. For this sample the table gives fewer than 65,000 clones, of which around 91% were detected only once. The top ten constitute approximately 1.4% of the sample. The sample was peripheral blood, taken after pregnancy. The receptor set was obtained from a female donor in good health, enrolled as a control in a pregnancy study.

The J gene is TRBJ2-3, the V gene TRBV19, with D uncertain. The CDR3 has 12 residues. The V gene lost 11 bases and the J gene lost 6 bases, with 15 bases spanning the gap. The germline gives CDR1 LNHDA, CDR2 SQIVND (reference sequence). CDR3 sequence: CAVARGGDTQYF. CDR3 nucleotides: TGTGCCGTGGCAAGAGGTGGGGATACGCAGTATTTT.

The chain combines TRBV6-6 with TRBJ1-4, with 11 bases matching TRBD1. Trimming took 7 bases from V and 6 from J; bases not matched to a gene: 7. This CDR3 has 15 residues. In germline, CDR1 is MNHNY, CDR2 SVGAGI (reference sequence). CDR3 amino acids: CASTYRDRGYEKLFF. The CDR3 DNA sequence: TGTGCCAGCACATACCGGGACAGGGGGTATGAAAAACTGTTTTTT.

CDR3 loop: CASSQQTDKQYF. In DNA form, the CDR3 reads TGCGCCAGCAGCCAACAAACGGACAAGCAGTACTTC. The chain has TRBV4-1 and TRBJ2-7, with D possibly being TRBD1 (5 bases). V was shortened by 2 bases and J by 8 bases, with 10 bases between the two germline ends. Per the germline V gene, CDR1 is MGHRA and CDR2 is YSYEKL. The CDR3 extends over 12 amino acids.

This chain uses TRBV10-3 with TRBJ1-1; TRBD1 agrees at 8 bases. The CDR3 sequence is 13 residues long. Germline-derived CDR1 and CDR2 are ENHRY and SYGVKD. J lost 3 bases, V lost 7 bases, and 4 bases had no gene match. The CDR3 DNA reads TGTGCCATCAAGGGACAGGTGGACACTGAAGCTTTCTTT. This gives the protein CAIKGQVDTEAFF.

The chain couples TRBV13 to TRBJ2-7; 8 positions agree with TRBD2. The V gene end was trimmed by 2 bases and the J gene end by 0 bases; junction bases not matched to a gene: 6. In germline, CDR1 is PRHDT, CDR2 FYEKMQ (reference sequence). The CDR3 totals 16 residues. The chain's CDR3 is CASSLLRGASSYEQYF. The CDR3 DNA reads TGTGCCAGCAGCTTACTGCGGGGGGCCTCCTCCTACGAGCAGTACTTC.

The rearrangement uses TRBV5-6 and TRBJ2-7, with a weak D call TRBD2 (6 bases). This CDR3 comprises 14 residues. Germline CDR1 and CDR2: SGHDT and YYEEEE. V was cut by 4 bases and J by 2 bases, with 13 bases left in between. CDR3 loop: CASSGGSGAYEQYF. The CDR3 nucleotides read TGTGCCAGCAGCGGTGGGTCGGGAGCCTACGAGCAGTACTTC.

This clone was recorded a few times. The chain carries TRBV7-9 and TRBJ1-6, with no clear D. Trimming pared 5 bases from V and 10 bases from J, leaving 9 bases between. This CDR3 has 12 residues. Germline assignment: CDR1 SEHNR and CDR2 FQNEAQ (reference sequence). This CDR3 reads CASSTGGSPLHF. CDR3 sequence (DNA): TGTGCCAGCAGCACGGGAGGATCACCCCTCCACTTT.

The genes are TRBV6-5 and TRBJ2-7; D remains unclear. The ends were cut back, 0 bases at V and 2 bases at J, with 11 bases in the middle. The germline V gene encodes CDR1 MNHEY and CDR2 SVGAGI. The CDR3 runs 15 residues. For the CDR3, the DNA is TGTGCCAGCAGTTACTCCAGCGACCCAGCCTACGAGCAGTACTTC. Translated: CASSYSSDPAYEQYF.

V usage is TRBV9 and J usage is TRBJ2-7; a weak D match, TRBD1 (6 bases). V shed 0 bases and J shed 1 base, with 11 bases lying between them. CDR1 is SGDLS and CDR2 is YYNGEE in the germline V gene. This CDR3 has 15 residues. The CDR3 is CASSVAGDKSYEQYF. The CDR3 nucleotides read TGTGCCAGCAGCGTAGCCGGGGACAAGTCCTACGAGCAGTACTTC.

V and J are TRBV19 and TRBJ2-1, with 9 bases lining up with TRBD1. V shed 5 bases, J shed 8 bases, and the junction held 10 bases outside the gene matches. The length of the CDR3 is 15 residues. Germline CDR1 reads LNHDA; CDR2 reads SQIVND (reference sequence). CDR3: CASSPPGQGLDEQFF. Here the CDR3 DNA reads TGTGCCAGTAGTCCTCCGGGACAGGGTCTCGATGAGCAGTTCTTC. Full variable domain (remainder filled in from reference TRBV19 and TRBJ2-1): DGGITQSPKYLFRKEGQNVTLSCEQNLNHDAMYWYRQDPGQGLRLIYYSQIVNDFQKGDIAEGYSVSREKKESFPLTVTSAQKNPTAFYLCASSPPGQGLDEQFFGPGTRLTVL.

To note about this clone: The junction differs from germline at one of its ends, possibly a read error. This chain connects TRBV7-2 to TRBJ2-1; 7 bases line up with TRBD2. Germline lookup yields CDR1 SGHTA and CDR2 FQGNSA. The CDR3 is 15 residues long. The CDR3 bases are TGTGCCAGCAGCCTAGCGGCTAGCTCCTACAATGAGCAGTTCTTC. It encodes CASSLAASSYNEQFF.

This chain joins TRBV19 and TRBJ1-2, with 11 nucleotides matching TRBD1. The germline V gene encodes CDR1 LNHDA and CDR2 SQIVND (reference sequence). V dropped 11 bases and J dropped 2; count of bases not matched to a gene: 7. The CDR3 consists of 14 residues. For the CDR3, the DNA is TGTGCCGGAAGGACAGGGGGCGGAAACTATGGCTACACCTTC. Protein: CAGRTGGGNYGYTF.

The genes are TRBV7-6 and TRBJ2-6; 9 bases match TRBD1. The germline V gene has CDR1 SGHVS and CDR2 FNYEAQ. The J segment lost 0 bases and the V segment lost 5 bases, leaving 8 bases of the junction unmatched. The CDR3 covers 18 residues. In nucleotides, the CDR3 is TGTGCCAGCAGCCCGCGTCCGGGACAGGGCTCTGGGGCCAACGTCCTGACTTTC. Protein sequence: CASSPRPGQGSGANVLTF.

The chain is built from TRBV30 and TRBJ1-1, with unresolved D. Germline CDR1 GTSNPN, CDR2 SVGIG (reference sequence). CDR3 length: 13 residues. Trimming removed 3 bases at V and 4 bases at J, with 12 bases between. CDR3 sequence: CAWSQRLFTEAFF. CDR3 coding DNA: TGTGCCTGGAGCCAGAGACTGTTCACTGAAGCTTTCTTT.

This clone was observed a few times. The chain uses TRBV5-4 and TRBJ1-6, with D perhaps TRBD1 (6 bases). Germline CDR1 reads SGHNT; CDR2 reads YYREEE (reference sequence). The CDR3 is made up of 16 amino acids. V lost 4 bases and J 2 bases, leaving 13 bases between the germline ends. DNA of the CDR3: TGTGCCAGCAGCAGTAGCCAGGGGCCCTATAATTCACCCCTCCACTTT. It translates to CASSSSQGPYNSPLHF.

This clone was detected only a few times. V gene TRBV4-3 combines with J gene TRBJ2-1; TRBD2 matches 10 bases. Trimming cost V 4 bases and J 6 bases; bases outside gene matches: 6. Germline V gives CDR1 LGHNA, CDR2 YSLEER. This CDR3 is built from 15 residues. CDR3 sequence: CASSLGLAESNEQFF. Here the CDR3 DNA reads TGCGCCAGCAGCCTCGGACTAGCGGAGAGCAATGAGCAGTTCTTC.

The chain employs TRBV6-7 and TRBJ1-2; TRBD1 might be the D (5 bases). TRBV6-7 is an open reading frame whose function is uncertain. The CDR3 contains 11 residues. The V end was cut by 6 bases, the J end by 11 bases, with 13 bases between. CDR3 DNA: TGTGCCAGCAGCCGGCGGGGGAGGTACACCTTC. It encodes CASSRRGRYTF.

V gene TRBV7-3 combines with J gene TRBJ2-2; a weak D match, TRBD2 (6 bases). This CDR3 is built from 15 residues. V shed 1 base and J shed 2 bases, with 8 bases lying between them. Germline CDR1 is SGHTA and CDR2 is FQGTGA. In DNA, the CDR3 is TGTGCCAGCAGCTTAAAACTAGCAAACACCGGGGAGCTGTTTTTT. Protein: CASSLKLANTGELFF.

This rearrangement joins TRBV5-1 to TRBJ2-3, with TRBD2 matching 9 bases. Germline V gives CDR1 SGHRS, CDR2 YFSETQ. The CDR3 sequence is 18 residues long. V was pared by 2 bases and J by 5 bases, with 15 bases of the junction left unmatched. The CDR3, as DNA: TGCGCCAGCAGCTTAAGGAGTTTTGGCGGGGGGGCCATAGATACGCAGTATTTT. This translates into CASSLRSFGGGAIDTQYF.

This sequence joins TRBV5-3 and TRBJ2-3; 11 bases are a match to TRBD2. TRBV5-3 is marked as an open reading frame, function uncertain. J was trimmed by 4 bases and V by 4 bases; bases with no gene match: 14. The CDR3 is 18 residues long. The CDR3 reads CARSGGSGLAAPSDTQYF. The CDR3 DNA follows: TGTGCCAGAAGCGGCGGATCGGGACTAGCGGCTCCCTCAGATACGCAGTATTTT.

The chain carries TRBV6-5 and TRBJ1-2; possibly TRBD1 for D (5 bases). CDR3 length: 14 residues. From germline, CDR1 is MNHEY and CDR2 SVGAGI. Trimming took 0 bases from V and 7 from J, leaving 12 bases between them. The CDR3 region has the DNA TGTGCCAGCAGTTACTCAGCAGGGCAAGGTGGCTACACCTTC. Its translation: CASSYSAGQGGYTF.

The V call is TRBV27, the J call TRBJ1-1; 8 nucleotides agree with TRBD1. The CDR3 covers 12 residues. Germline V gene sequence: CDR1 MNHEY, CDR2 SMNVEV (reference sequence). V trimming: 5 bases; J trimming: 7 bases; junction bases outside the gene matches: 3. DNA of the CDR3: TGTGCCAGCAGTAGACAGGGGAGTGAAGCTTTCTTT. This codes for CASSRQGSEAFF.

The chain employs TRBV9 and TRBJ1-2, with 12 bases lining up with TRBD1. V shed 0 bases, J shed 14 bases, and the junction held 11 bases outside the gene matches. Germline V lookup: CDR1 SGDLS, CDR2 YYNGEE. The CDR3 runs 15 residues. The DNA for the CDR3 is TGTGCCAGCAGCGTAGCCAAGGCGGGACAGGGGGCCAAAACCTTC. It codes for CASSVAKAGQGAKTF.

This chain links TRBV30 with TRBJ1-6, with D hard to call. V was shortened by 2 bases and J by 7 bases, with 9 bases between the two germline ends. Germline lookup yields CDR1 GTSNPN and CDR2 SVGIG (reference sequence). This CDR3 contains 13 residues. CDR3 sequence reads: CAWSPRENSPLHF. Written as DNA, the CDR3 is TGTGCCTGGAGTCCCCGAGAGAATTCACCCCTCCACTTT.

The rearrangement uses TRBV4-3 and TRBJ1-2; D may be TRBD1 (5 bases). The germline V and J ends were trimmed by 4 bases and 4 bases, with 16 bases remaining between them. CDR3 size: 15 residues. The germline gives CDR1 LGHNA, CDR2 YSLEER. CDR3 loop: CASSPEIIRGYGYTF. CDR3 nucleotide sequence: TGCGCCAGCAGCCCGGAAATAATTAGGGGCTATGGCTACACCTTC.

V and J are TRBV19 and TRBJ1-1; TRBD1 agrees at 7 bases. Germline V gives CDR1 LNHDA, CDR2 SQIVND (reference sequence). This CDR3 is built from 14 residues. The V and J ends lost 7 bases and 4 bases, in that order; junction bases with no gene match: 9. The CDR3 DNA follows: TGTGCCAGTACTCTCTTCAGGGGGAGCACTGAAGCTTTCTTT. It translates to CASTLFRGSTEAFF.

The V and J genes are TRBV2 and TRBJ1-2; 7 nucleotides match TRBD1. Germline V gene lookup returns CDR1 SNHLY and CDR2 FYNNEI. CDR3 size: 16 residues. Trimming at V came to 1 base and at J to 0 bases, leaving 5 bases not matched to a gene. The CDR3 is CASSEGGTGANYGYTF. CDR3 nucleotide sequence: TGTGCCAGCAGTGAAGGGGGTACAGGGGCTAACTATGGCTACACCTTC.

V usage is TRBV29-1 and J usage is TRBJ2-1; 10 bases map to TRBD2. The CDR3 runs 15 residues. Trimming at V came to 4 bases and at J to 3 bases, leaving 6 bases not matched to a gene. The V gene's germline CDR1 is SQVTM and CDR2 ANQGSEA. The CDR3 DNA sequence: TGCAGCGTTGGTACTAGCGGGGTTGACTACAATGAGCAGTTCTTC. It codes for CSVGTSGVDYNEQFF.

V gene TRBV19 combines with J gene TRBJ2-1, with TRBD2 identical over 7 bases. From germline, CDR1 is LNHDA and CDR2 SQIVND (reference sequence). V was pared by 4 bases and J by 6 bases, with 3 bases of the junction left unmatched. This CDR3 is built from 13 residues. DNA of the CDR3: TGTGCCAGTAGTACCGGGAGGACCAATGAGCAGTTCTTC. This gives the protein CASSTGRTNEQFF.

This chain uses TRBV6-5 with TRBJ1-1; D is undetermined. The V gene's germline CDR1 is MNHEY and CDR2 SVGAGI. The CDR3 sequence is 13 residues long. Deletions cut 2 bases from V and 3 bases from J, with 7 bases between. In nucleotides, the CDR3 is TGTGCCAGCAGTTACGTGAGGGACACTGAAGCTTTCTTT. Its protein is CASSYVRDTEAFF.

V is TRBV5-6 and J is TRBJ2-5; 12 positions agree with TRBD1. Germline CDR1 reads SGHDT; CDR2 reads YYEEEE. J was trimmed by 5 bases and V by 3 bases; bases with no gene match: 11. This CDR3 region has 17 residues. The CDR3: CASSWNRDRGRRETQYF. The CDR3 DNA sequence: TGTGCCAGCAGCTGGAACCGGGACAGGGGGCGTCGGGAGACCCAGTACTTC.

This chain joins TRBV5-1 and TRBJ2-7; 8 bases line up with TRBD1. The germline V gene has CDR1 SGHRS and CDR2 YFSETQ. The CDR3 length is 14 residues. V gave up 3 bases and J gave up 6 bases; unmatched junction bases: 8. The CDR3 protein is CASSWAGQDGEQYF. The CDR3 region has the DNA TGCGCCAGCAGCTGGGCGGGACAGGATGGCGAGCAGTACTTC.